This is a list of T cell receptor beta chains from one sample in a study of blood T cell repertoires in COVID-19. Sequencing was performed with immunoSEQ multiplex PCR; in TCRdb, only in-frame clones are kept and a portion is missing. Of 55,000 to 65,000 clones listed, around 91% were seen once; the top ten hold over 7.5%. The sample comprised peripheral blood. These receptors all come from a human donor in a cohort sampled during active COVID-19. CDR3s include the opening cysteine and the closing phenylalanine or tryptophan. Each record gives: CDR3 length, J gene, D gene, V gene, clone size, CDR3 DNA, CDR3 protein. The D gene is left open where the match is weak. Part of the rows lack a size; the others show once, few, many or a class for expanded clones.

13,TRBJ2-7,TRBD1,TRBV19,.,TGTGCCACCCAGACAGGGGGCGCCTCCGAGCAGTACTTC,CATQTGGASEQYF
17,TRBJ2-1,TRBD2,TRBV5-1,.,TGCGCCAGCAGCTTGTGGAGCGGGAGGGGCTCCTACAATGAGCAGTTCTTC,CASSLWSGRGSYNEQFF
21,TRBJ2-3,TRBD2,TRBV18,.,TGTGCCAGCTCGCTGACCCAATCCGGGACTAGCGGGGGGGCCGGGGCAGATACGCAGTATTTT,CASSLTQSGTSGGAGADTQYF
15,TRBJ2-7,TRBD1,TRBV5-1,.,TGCGCCAGCAGCTTGGGAGACCCGACAGGGCCCCCCGAGTACTTC,CASSLGDPTGPPEYF
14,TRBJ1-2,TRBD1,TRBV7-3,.,TGTGCCAGCAGCTTAATAGGGACAGGCTCAAGCTACACCTTC,CASSLIGTGSSYTF
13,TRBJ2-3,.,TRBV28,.,TGTGCCAGCAGGTCGGGGAGCACAGATACGCAGTATTTT,CASRSGSTDTQYF
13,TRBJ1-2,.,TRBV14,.,TGTGCCAGCAGCCAAGATTCTCGGTATGGCTACACCTTC,CASSQDSRYGYTF
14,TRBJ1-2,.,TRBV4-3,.,TGCGCCAGCAGCCAAGAGACCAGGGACTATGGCTACACCTTC,CASSQETRDYGYTF
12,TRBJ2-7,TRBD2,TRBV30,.,TGTGCCGCCCGGGGGGGGTTCTACGAGCAGTACTTC,CAARGGFYEQYF
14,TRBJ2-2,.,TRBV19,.,TGTGCCAGTAGTAAATCGCAGGGGACCGGGGAGCTGTTTTTT,CASSKSQGTGELFF
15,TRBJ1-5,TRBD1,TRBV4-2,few,TGTGCCAGCAGCCAAGTACAGGGGGGCAATCAGCCCCAGCATTTT,CASSQVQGGNQPQHF
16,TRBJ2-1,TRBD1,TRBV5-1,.,TGCGCCAGCAGCCGGAATCCGGGACAGGGTTTTGATGAGCAGTTCTTC,CASSRNPGQGFDEQFF
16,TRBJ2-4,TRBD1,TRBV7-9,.,TGTGCCAGCAGCTTAGAACAGGGGGGACACAAAAACATTCAGTACTTC,CASSLEQGGHKNIQYF
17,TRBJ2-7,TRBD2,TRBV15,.,TGTGCCACCAGCATAAAATGGGGACTAGCGGGAAACTACGAGCAGTACTTC,CATSIKWGLAGNYEQYF
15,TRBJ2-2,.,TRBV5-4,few,TGTGCCAGCAGCTTGGTTTTGGCAAACACCGGGGAGCTGTTTTTT,CASSLVLANTGELFF
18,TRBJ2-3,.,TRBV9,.,TGTGCCAGCAGCCCCACCTCGTCAGCGGGCACTAGCACAGATACGCAGTATTTT,CASSPTSSAGTSTDTQYF
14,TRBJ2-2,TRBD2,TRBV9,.,TGTGCCAGCAGCCCGGGACTAGCGGGCGGGGAGCTGTTTTTT,CASSPGLAGGELFF
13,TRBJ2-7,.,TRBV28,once,TGTGCCAGCAGTATCCCCCGGCTAGCGGAGCAGTACTTC,CASSIPRLAEQYF
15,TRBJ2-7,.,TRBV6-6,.,TGTGCCAGCAGTCTGTATAGCGGAAGGTCCTACGAGCAGTACTTC,CASSLYSGRSYEQYF
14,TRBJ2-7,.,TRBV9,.,TGTGCCAGCAGCGTTGGCGGCATAAGTGGGGAGCAGTACTTC,CASSVGGISGEQYF
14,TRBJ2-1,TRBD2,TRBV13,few,TGTGCCAGCAGCTTAGGGGCGGGGGGAGATGAGCAGTTCTTC,CASSLGAGGDEQFF
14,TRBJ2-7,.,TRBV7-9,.,TGTGCCAGCAGCCCCGACAGATCACACTACGAGCAGTACTTC,CASSPDRSHYEQYF
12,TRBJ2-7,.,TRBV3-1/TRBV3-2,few,TGTGCCAGCAGCCAAGCTTCCTACGAGCAGTACTTC,CASSQASYEQYF
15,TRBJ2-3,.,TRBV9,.,TGTGCCAGCTCAGAGCAGGGGGGCAACGCAGATACGCAGTATTTT,CASSEQGGNADTQYF
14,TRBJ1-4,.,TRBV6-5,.,TGTGCCGGGGGCAAGGTTGCAACTAATGAAAAACTGTTTTTT,CAGGKVATNEKLFF
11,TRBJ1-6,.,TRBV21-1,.,TGTGCCAGCAAATCAGGGTCCACCCTCCACTTT,CASKSGSTLHF
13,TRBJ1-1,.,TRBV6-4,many,TGTGCCAGCAGAGCCGCCGGGATGGCTGAAGCTTTCTTT,CASRAAGMAEAFF
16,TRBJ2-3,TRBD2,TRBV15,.,TGTGCCACCAGCTACCAGACTAGCGACGGCACAGATACGCAGTATTTT,CATSYQTSDGTDTQYF
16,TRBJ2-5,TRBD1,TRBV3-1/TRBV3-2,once,TGTGCCAGCAGCCAAGATGGACAGGGGTGGAAAGAGACCCAGTACTTC,CASSQDGQGWKETQYF
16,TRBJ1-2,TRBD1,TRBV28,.,TGTGCCACCTCAAGAGGGGGCCGGGTCGCAAACTATGGCTACACCTTC,CATSRGGRVANYGYTF
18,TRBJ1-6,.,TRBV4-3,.,TGCGCCAGCAGCCAAGAGAAGCAGGGGCCGAACAATAATTCACCCCTCCACTTT,CASSQEKQGPNNNSPLHF
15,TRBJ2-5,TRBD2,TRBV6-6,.,TGTGCCAGCGGCCCCAGCGGGGGCCCCCAAGAGACCCAGTACTTC,CASGPSGGPQETQYF
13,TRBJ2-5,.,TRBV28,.,TGTGCCAGCAGGAGAGTCGTAGAAGAGACCCAGTACTTC,CASRRVVEETQYF
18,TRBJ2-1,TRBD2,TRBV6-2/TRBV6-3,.,TGTGCCAGCAGTCCCAACCGGGGTCTGCGGGAGGGCCTTTTTTCGCAGTTCTTC,CASSPNRGLREGLFSQFF
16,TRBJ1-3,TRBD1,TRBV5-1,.,TGCGCCAGCAGCCAACAGGGGGCCGAACTTGGAAACACCATATATTTT,CASSQQGAELGNTIYF
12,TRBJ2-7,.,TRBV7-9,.,TGTGCCAGCGAAGACAGAGGCTACGAGCAGTACTTC,CASEDRGYEQYF
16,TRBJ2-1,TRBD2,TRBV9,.,TGTGCCAGCAGCATACAGACTCGACTAGCGGGGAATGAGCAGTTCTTC,CASSIQTRLAGNEQFF
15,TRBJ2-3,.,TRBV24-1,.,TGTGCCACCAGTGAAGGACAGCCCCCCGCAGATACGCAGTATTTT,CATSEGQPPADTQYF
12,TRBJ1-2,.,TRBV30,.,TGTGCCTGGAGCAAGGCAGGTACGGGCTACACCTTC,CAWSKAGTGYTF
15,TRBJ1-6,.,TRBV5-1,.,TGCGCCAGCAGCTTGATCGACAGGACCAGCTCACCCCTCCACTTT,CASSLIDRTSSPLHF
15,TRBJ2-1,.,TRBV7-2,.,TGTGCCAGCAGCGGATACGGGAGCTCCTACAATGAGCAGTTCTTC,CASSGYGSSYNEQFF
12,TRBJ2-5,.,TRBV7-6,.,TGTGCCAGCAGCTTTTCAGGCGAGACCCAGTACTTC,CASSFSGETQYF
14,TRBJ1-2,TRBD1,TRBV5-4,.,TGTGCCAGCAGCTTGGGGGACAGGGAAGATGGCTACACCTTC,CASSLGDREDGYTF
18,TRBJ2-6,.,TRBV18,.,TGTGCCAGCTCATCCCAGGGAGCAGGGGCTACTGGGGCCAACGTCCTGACTTTC,CASSSQGAGATGANVLTF
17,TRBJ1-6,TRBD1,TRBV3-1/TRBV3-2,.,TGTGCCAGCAGCCAAGGGGGGACAGTACGGTATAATTCACCCCTCCACTTT,CASSQGGTVRYNSPLHF
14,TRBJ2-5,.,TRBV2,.,TGTGCCAGCAGTAGAATTCAGGGCGAAGAGACCCAGTACTTC,CASSRIQGEETQYF
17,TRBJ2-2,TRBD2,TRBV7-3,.,TGTGCCAGCAGCTTAGCAGCGGGAGGGATAAGAACCGGGGAGCTGTTTTTT,CASSLAAGGIRTGELFF
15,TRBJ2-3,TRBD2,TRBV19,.,TGTGCCAGTAGTATAGCGGGAGGTTTGCCAGATACGCAGTATTTT,CASSIAGGLPDTQYF
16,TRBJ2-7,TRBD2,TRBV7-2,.,TGTGCCAGCAGCTTCCCTAGCGGGGGGACTCAATACGAGCAGTACTTC,CASSFPSGGTQYEQYF
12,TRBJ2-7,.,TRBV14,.,TGTGCCAGCAGCCAAGCGGCAGCTAGTCAGTACTTC,CASSQAAASQYF